This TCR beta chain emerged from a study of T-cell reconstitution after alpha-beta-depleted transplantation in children (dated by TCRdb to about 2016). Describing the broader study: T-cell immune reconstitution after TCRalphabeta/CD19-depleted allogeneic hematopoietic cell transplantation in children was quantitatively tracked in the study by means of TCR repertoire profiling. Broader findings and caveats from the paper: In some patients, the high TCRbeta diversity seen at day 60 was put down to recipient T cells and intrathymic progenitors that had survived conditioning. Over subsequent months, a decline in hyperexpanded clone frequencies was noted, and after one year, T-cell counts and TCRbeta diversity were mostly ascribed to newly produced T cells. About two months after transplant, the apparently early recovery of alphabetaT-cell counts reportedly depended on just several hundred clones that had expanded rapidly and came from non-depleted graft cells.

The label giving this sample's treatment or condition can be read as: allogeneic hematopoietic cell transplantation with graft depleted of TCRalphabeta T cells and CD19 B cells. Transplant recipients were children who received TCRalphabeta/CD19-depleted allogeneic hematopoietic cell grafts. Inclusive of the bounding cysteine and phenylalanine, the CDR3 is 16 residues long. Of the read, only the CDR3 DNA is kept; its 48 bases are in frame from base 1. V loses 6 bases at its end and J loses 6 bases; junction bases beyond the gene matches: 10. CDR1 and CDR2 are drawn from the germline V gene: ENHRY, SYGVKD. This clonotype was observed a few times. Its antigen is not yet known. One base away there is no much larger clone; base qualities are not given. The library relied on PCR. Instrument on record: Illumina HiSeq 2500. Molecular barcoding was employed in the preparation of TCR libraries, with unique molecular identifiers being used to normalize TCRbeta repertoire quantification. TCRdb ran its own pipeline on the public reads, namely fastp trimming at Q25 and MiXCR clone calling, and kept in-frame beta chains. For every CDR3 protein sequence, its rows merge into one entry that carries the most common genes and DNA. Recorded for this sample are hundreds of thousands of distinct CDR3 sequences; around 12% of them occurred a single time. The ten largest clones take up about 0.79% of the sample.

The sequencing here drew on PBMCs, taken before TCRalphabeta/CD19-depleted stem cell transplant. The clonotype comes from a girl aged 2 to 10 with congenital amegakaryocytic thrombocytopenia, due to receive a stem cell transplant. The rearrangement joined TRBV10-3 to TRBJ2-2, and TRBD2 matches 10 of the central bases. The sequenced DNA is TGTGCCATCAGACGTCGAGCGGGAGGGTCTCCCGGGGAGCTGTTTTTT. Translation gives CAIRRRAGGSPGELFF.